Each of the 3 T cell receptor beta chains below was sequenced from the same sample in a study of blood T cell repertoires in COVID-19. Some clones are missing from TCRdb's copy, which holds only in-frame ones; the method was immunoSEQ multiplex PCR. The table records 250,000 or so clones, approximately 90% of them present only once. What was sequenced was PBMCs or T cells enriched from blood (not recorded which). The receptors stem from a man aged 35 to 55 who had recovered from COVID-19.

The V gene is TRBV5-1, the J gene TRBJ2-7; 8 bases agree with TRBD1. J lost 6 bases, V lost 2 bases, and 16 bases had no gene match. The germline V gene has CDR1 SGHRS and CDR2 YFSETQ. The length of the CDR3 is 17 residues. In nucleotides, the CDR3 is TGCGCCAGCAGCTTTTCGACCTTCCGGCAGGGGGCGGGCGAGCAGTACTTC. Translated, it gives CASSFSTFRQGAGEQYF.

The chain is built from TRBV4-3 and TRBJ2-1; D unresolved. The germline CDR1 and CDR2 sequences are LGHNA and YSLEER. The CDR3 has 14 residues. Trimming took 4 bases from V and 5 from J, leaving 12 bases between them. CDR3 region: CASSPITENNEQFF. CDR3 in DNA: TGCGCCAGCAGCCCGATAACAGAGAACAATGAGCAGTTCTTC.

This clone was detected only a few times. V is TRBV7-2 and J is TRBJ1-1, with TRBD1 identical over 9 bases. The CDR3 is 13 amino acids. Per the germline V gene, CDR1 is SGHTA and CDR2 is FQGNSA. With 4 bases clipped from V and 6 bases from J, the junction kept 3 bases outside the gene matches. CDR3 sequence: CASSSQGAAEAFF. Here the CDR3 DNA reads TGTGCCAGCAGCTCACAGGGGGCTGCTGAAGCTTTCTTT.